The clone carrying this T cell receptor (beta chain) has a count of ten or more. What it recognizes is unknown. The data are from a study of T cells in Graves' hyperthyroidism and ophthalmopathy. Study at large: Peripheral blood samples were taken at initial diagnosis, prior to any treatment.

The junction had 6 bases not matched to a gene; V was cut back by 5 bases and J by 4 bases. The CDR3 extends over 15 amino acids. Germline CDR1 reads MNHEY; CDR2 reads SMNVEV (reference sequence). From RNA transcripts, TCR beta CDR3 regions were amplified. Using the HTBI primer set, a first-round RT-PCR was run on the TCR CDR3. One entry per CDR3 protein results from TCRdb running MiXCR on the multiplex PCR reads. Of under 400,000 distinct CDR3 sequences in the sample, approximately 13% are singletons; the top ten hold around 9.2%. Study-level results: It was a median approximately 6 months before onset that the model predicted ophthalmopathy.

Sequenced sample: blood. This TCR derives from a woman younger than 30 with Graves' hyperthyroidism. The chain recombines TRBV27 with TRBJ2-7; the match to TRBD2 covers 12 bases. The chain's CDR3 is CASSTRTSGTYEQYF. In DNA form, the CDR3 reads TGTGCCAGCAGTACCCGGACTAGCGGGACTTACGAGCAGTACTTC.